This is a list of T cell receptor beta chains from one sample in a study of early T cells in non-severe SARS-CoV-2 infection. TCRdb passed the 5' RACE reads through MiXCR, listing each CDR3 protein once. The table includes around 48,000 distinct CDR3 sequences, roughly 13% detected once. The specimen was whole blood. The receptors come from an adult who was a healthcare worker with PCR-confirmed SARS-CoV-2 infection or an uninfected control (not recorded which). The CDR3 runs from the conserved cysteine through the conserved F or W. Fields, in order: J gene, V gene, CDR3 protein.

J: TRBJ2-5
V: TRBV7-6
CDR3: CASSRGLAEETQYF

J: TRBJ2-7
V: TRBV2
CDR3: CASSPGTGHYEQYF

J: TRBJ2-3
V: TRBV27
CDR3: CASSLAGSTDTQYF

J: TRBJ2-1
V: TRBV11-2
CDR3: CASSLRDSPNNEQFF

J: TRBJ2-7
V: TRBV20-1
CDR3: CSARAFTGLGVGQYF

J: TRBJ2-7
V: TRBV6-5
CDR3: CASSYGPGGPYEQYF

J: TRBJ1-1
V: TRBV11-2
CDR3: CASSLMGVLQNTEAFF

J: TRBJ1-1
V: TRBV27
CDR3: CASSFMGDTEAFF

J: TRBJ2-3
V: TRBV5-6
CDR3: CASSLMKTEPTDTQYF

J: TRBJ2-3
V: TRBV5-1
CDR3: CASSLGLTVRGTDTQYF

J: TRBJ1-1
V: TRBV18
CDR3: CASSPDIYRDTEAFF

J: TRBJ1-2
V: TRBV5-6
CDR3: CASSFLHSNYGYTF

J: TRBJ1-1
V: TRBV18
CDR3: CASSRDRENTEAFF